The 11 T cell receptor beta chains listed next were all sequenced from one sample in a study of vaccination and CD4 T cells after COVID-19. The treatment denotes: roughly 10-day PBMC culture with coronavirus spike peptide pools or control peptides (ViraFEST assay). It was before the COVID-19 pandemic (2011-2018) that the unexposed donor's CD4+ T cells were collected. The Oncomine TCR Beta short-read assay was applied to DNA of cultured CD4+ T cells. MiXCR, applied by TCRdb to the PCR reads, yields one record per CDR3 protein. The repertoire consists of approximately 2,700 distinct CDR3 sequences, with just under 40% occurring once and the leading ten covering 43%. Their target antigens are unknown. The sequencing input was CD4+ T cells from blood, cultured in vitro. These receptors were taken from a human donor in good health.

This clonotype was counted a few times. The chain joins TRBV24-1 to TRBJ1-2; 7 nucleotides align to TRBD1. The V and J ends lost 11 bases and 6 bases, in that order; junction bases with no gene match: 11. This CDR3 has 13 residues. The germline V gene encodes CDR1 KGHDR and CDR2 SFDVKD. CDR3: CASASGGEHGYTF. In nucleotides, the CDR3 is TGTGCCAGCGCGTCAGGGGGGGAACATGGCTACACCTTC.

The CDR3 coding sequence is TGTGCCAGCAGCCTACGGACAGTACAAGAGACCCAGTACTTC. It codes for CASSLRTVQETQYF. The chain uses TRBV5-4 and TRBJ2-5; TRBD1 might be the D (6 bases). V shed 4 bases and J shed 2 bases, with 12 bases lying between them. This CDR3 region has 14 residues. Germline values: CDR1 SGHNT, CDR2 YYREEE (reference sequence).

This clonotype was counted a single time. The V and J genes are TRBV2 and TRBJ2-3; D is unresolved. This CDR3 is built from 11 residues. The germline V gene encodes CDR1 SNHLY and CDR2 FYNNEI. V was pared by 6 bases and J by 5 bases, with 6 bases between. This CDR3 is CASRSGDTQYF. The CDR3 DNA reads TGTGCCAGCAGAAGTGGAGATACGCAGTATTTT.

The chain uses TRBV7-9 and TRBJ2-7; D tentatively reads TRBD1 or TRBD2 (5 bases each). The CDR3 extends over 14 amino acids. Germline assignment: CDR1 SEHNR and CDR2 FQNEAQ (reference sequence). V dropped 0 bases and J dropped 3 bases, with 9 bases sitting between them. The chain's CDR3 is CASSLAGVHYEQYF. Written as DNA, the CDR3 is TGTGCCAGCAGCTTAGCGGGGGTCCACTACGAGCAGTACTTC.

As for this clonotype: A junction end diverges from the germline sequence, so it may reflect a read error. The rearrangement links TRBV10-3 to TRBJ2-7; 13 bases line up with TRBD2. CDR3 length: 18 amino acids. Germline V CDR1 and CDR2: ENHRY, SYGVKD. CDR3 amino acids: CASSYSGLAGKTSYEQYF. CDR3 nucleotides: TGTGCCAGCAGTTACTCGGGACTAGCGGGAAAAACCTCCTACGAGCAGTACTTC.

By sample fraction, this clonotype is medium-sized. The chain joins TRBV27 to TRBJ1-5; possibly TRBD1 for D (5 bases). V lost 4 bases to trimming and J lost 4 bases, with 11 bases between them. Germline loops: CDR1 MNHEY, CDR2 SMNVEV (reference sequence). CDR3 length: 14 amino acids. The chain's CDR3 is CASSSRVGNQPQHF. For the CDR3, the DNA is TGTGCCAGCAGTTCCAGGGTGGGGAATCAGCCCCAGCATTTT.

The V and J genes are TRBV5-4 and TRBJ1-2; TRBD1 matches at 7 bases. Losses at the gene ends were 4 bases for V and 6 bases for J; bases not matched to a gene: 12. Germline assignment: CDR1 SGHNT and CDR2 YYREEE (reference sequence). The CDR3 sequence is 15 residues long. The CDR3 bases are TGTGCCAGCAGCGTCAAGACAGGGTATACCCATGGCTACACCTTC. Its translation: CASSVKTGYTHGYTF.

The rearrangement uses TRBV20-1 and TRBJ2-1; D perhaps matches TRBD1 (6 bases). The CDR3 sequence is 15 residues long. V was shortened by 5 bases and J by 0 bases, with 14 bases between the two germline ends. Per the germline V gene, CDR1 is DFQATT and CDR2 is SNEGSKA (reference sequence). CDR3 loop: CSAPVQGSSYNEQFF. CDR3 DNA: TGCAGTGCTCCCGTGCAGGGGAGCTCCTACAATGAGCAGTTCTTC.

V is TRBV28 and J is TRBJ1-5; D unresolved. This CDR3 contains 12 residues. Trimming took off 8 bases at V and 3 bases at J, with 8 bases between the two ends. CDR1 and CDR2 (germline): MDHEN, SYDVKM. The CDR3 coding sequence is TGTGCCAGCGTGGCACTCAATCAGCCCCAGCATTTT. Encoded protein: CASVALNQPQHF.

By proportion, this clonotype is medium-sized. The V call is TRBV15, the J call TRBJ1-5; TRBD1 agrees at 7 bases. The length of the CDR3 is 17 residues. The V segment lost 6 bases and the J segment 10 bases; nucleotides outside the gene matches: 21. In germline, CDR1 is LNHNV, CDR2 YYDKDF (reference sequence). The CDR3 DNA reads TGTGCCACCAGTCCAAGGGCCAGAGACAGGGCAATCAGCCCCCAGCATTTT. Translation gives CATSPRARDRAISPQHF.

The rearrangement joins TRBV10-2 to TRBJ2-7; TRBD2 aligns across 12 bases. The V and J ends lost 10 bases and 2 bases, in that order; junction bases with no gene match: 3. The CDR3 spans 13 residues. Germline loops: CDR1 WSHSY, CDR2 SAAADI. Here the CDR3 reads CATRLAGAYEQYF. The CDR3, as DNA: TGCGCCACCCGACTAGCGGGGGCCTACGAGCAGTACTTC.